Only a few counts were recorded for the clone carrying this TCR beta chain. This could be a read error, since a much larger clone is one nucleotide away. This record belongs to a study of CD8+CD57+ T cells in acquired aplastic anemia. The CDR3 has 13 amino acids. Per the germline V gene, CDR1 is SGHAT and CDR2 is FQNNGV. Trimming removed 1 base from V and 8 bases from J; junction bases left unmatched: 5. Both TCR beta VDJ combination and CDR3 sequence profiling were carried out. Genomic DNA was the template for this profiling. TCRdb called the reads again in MiXCR, with one record for every CDR3 protein. The sample lists about 160,000 distinct CDR3 sequences; 35% to 55% were seen once.

The chain employs TRBV11-2 and TRBJ2-7; 7 nucleotides agree with TRBD2. Sequenced: sorted CD4+, CD8+, or CD8+CD57+ T cells (not recorded which) from PBMCs. The source of this sequence is a human donor in good health. The CDR3 is CASSLAGGVKQYF. CDR3 bases: TGTGCCAGCAGCTTAGCGGGGGGAGTGAAGCAGTACTTC.